The clone carrying this T cell receptor (beta chain) came up a few times. Its antigen is as yet unknown. The record originates from a study of CD8+CD57+ T cells in acquired aplastic anemia. Study at large: Sorted CD4+ and CD8+ cells yielded around 3.2 ug of DNA on average. On average, healthy donors gave around 10 million reads for CD4+ cells.

Genomic DNA templated the TCR beta VDJ and CDR3 profiling. Via MiXCR, TCRdb re-called the reads, giving one row per CDR3 protein. The data show around 180,000 distinct CDR3 sequences, 55% to 70% seen once. This CDR3 region has 16 residues. The germline V gene has CDR1 SGHVS and CDR2 FNYEAQ. Trimming took off 3 bases at V and 9 bases at J, with 18 bases between the two ends. Notes on the study in general: The number of CD8+ CDR3 sequences shared by patients and controls was around 30.

The J gene is TRBJ1-6, the V gene TRBV7-6; tentative D call: TRBD1 (5 bases). Sequencing used sorted CD4+, CD8+, or CD8+CD57+ T cells (not recorded which) from PBMCs. The receptor was derived from a human donor in good health. CDR3 loop: CASSFGARDGSSPLHF. CDR3 DNA: TGTGCCAGCAGCTTTGGGGCCAGGGATGGTAGTTCACCCCTCCACTTT. The variable domain in full, completed from reference TRBV7-6 and TRBJ1-6, reads GAGVSQSPRYKVTKRGQDVALRCDPISGHVSLYWYRQALGQGPEFLTYFNYEAQQDKSGLPNDRFSAERPEGSISTLTIQRTEQRDSAMYRCASSFGARDGSSPLHFGNGTRLTVT.